This record concerns one TCR beta chain sequence. This sample is part of a study of blood T cell repertoires in COVID-19. As for the study in general: From the United States, Italy and Spain came samples of acute and convalescent COVID-19. Nucleic acid was either cDNA or gDNA, and it came from T cells, B-cell-depleted T cells, or PBMCs.

TCRdb keeps only in-frame clones here, not all; method: immunoSEQ multiplex PCR. The table has over 90,000 clones, around 90% seen once. V was pared by 10 bases and J by 6 bases, with 10 bases of the junction left unmatched. This CDR3 has 14 amino acids. CDR1 MNHNY and CDR2 SVGAGI come from the germline V gene (reference sequence). This clonotype originated in a woman between 65 and 79 years old with acute or convalescent COVID-19. The sample was peripheral blood. This chain uses TRBV6-6 with TRBJ2-1; TRBD1 agrees at 9 bases. The CDR3 loop reads CATLDRGASNEQFF. The CDR3 nucleotides read TGTGCCACCCTAGACAGGGGGGCATCCAATGAGCAGTTCTTC.